These 18 T cell receptor beta chains came from one sample sequenced in a study of cytomegalovirus exposure and HLA in healthy donors. Primers for the PCR totalled 60 Vbeta and 13 Jbeta. Produced via immunoSEQ multiplex PCR; TCRdb's table is partial and in-frame only. This repertoire shows more than 95,000 clones, roughly three quarters found once; its top ten account for approximately 4.5%. The sequencing input was PBMCs. The source of these receptors is a man aged 25-45 years in good health and CMV-seropositive.

This clone was seen only a few times. CDR3 coding DNA: TGTGCCATCAGTGAGGTACTAGCGCCAGTCACAGATACGCAGTATTTT. Translating it yields CAISEVLAPVTDTQYF. The chain combines TRBV10-3 with TRBJ2-3; 7 positions match TRBD2. V trimming: 2 bases; J trimming: 2 bases; junction bases outside the gene matches: 7. The CDR3 loop spans 16 amino acids. Germline CDR1 reads ENHRY; CDR2 reads SYGVKD.

This clone was seen more than once but under ten times. V usage is TRBV29-1 and J usage is TRBJ2-1; D not certain. The CDR3 loop spans 12 amino acids. V was cut by 5 bases and J by 7 bases, with 12 bases left in between. CDR1 SQVTM and CDR2 ANQGSEA come from the germline V gene. In nucleotides, the CDR3 is TGCAGCGTTCTGCCCCATCGGAATGAGCAGTTCTTC. Its translation is CSVLPHRNEQFF.

This sequence joins TRBV4-2 and TRBJ2-2, with 12 bases aligning to TRBD2. This CDR3 contains 16 residues. Germline lookup yields CDR1 LGHNA and CDR2 YNFKEQ. V trimming: 4 bases; J trimming: 5 bases; junction bases outside the gene matches: 5. This CDR3 reads CASSRDGLAGTGELFF. The DNA for the CDR3 is TGTGCCAGCAGCCGAGACGGACTAGCGGGGACCGGGGAGCTGTTTTTT.

This clone appeared a few times. The chain carries TRBV5-4 and TRBJ2-5; 7 nucleotides agree with TRBD1. Looked up from germline, CDR1 is SGHNT and CDR2 is YYREEE (reference sequence). The CDR3 runs to 14 residues. V was clipped by 4 bases and J by 1 base; unmatched bases: 4. Here the CDR3 reads CASSRGQLQETQYF. CDR3 coding DNA: TGTGCCAGCAGCAGGGGACAGCTCCAAGAGACCCAGTACTTC.

This chain connects TRBV5-4 to TRBJ2-5; 7 nucleotides line up with TRBD1. CDR3 length: 13 residues. Trimming cost V 2 bases and J 5 bases; bases outside gene matches: 3. Looked up from germline, CDR1 is SGHNT and CDR2 is YYREEE (reference sequence). CDR3 nucleotide sequence: TGTGCCAGCAGCTTCAGGGGACAGGAGACCCAGTACTTC. It yields the protein CASSFRGQETQYF.

The rearrangement links TRBV6-6 to TRBJ2-2, with D tentatively TRBD1 (5 bases). Germline V gene sequence: CDR1 MNHNY, CDR2 SVGAGI (reference sequence). The CDR3 has 15 amino acids. V was shortened by 6 bases and J by 0 bases, with 11 bases between the two germline ends. CDR3 coding DNA: TGTGCCAGCAGCCCGACAGCAGCGAACACCGGGGAGCTGTTTTTT. Encoded protein: CASSPTAANTGELFF.

The V gene is TRBV4-1, the J gene TRBJ2-3, with 12 bases aligning to TRBD2. The germline CDR1 and CDR2 sequences are MGHRA and YSYEKL. This CDR3 comprises 18 residues. With 0 bases clipped from V and 8 bases from J, the junction kept 12 bases outside the gene matches. The CDR3 spells CASSQEGASGGVPGTQYF. CDR3 in DNA: TGCGCCAGCAGCCAAGAGGGGGCTAGCGGGGGGGTCCCAGGTACGCAGTATTTT.

The chain combines TRBV18 with TRBJ1-1; no clear D gene. Germline V gene data show CDR1 as KGHSH and CDR2 as LQKENI. This CDR3 has 14 residues. Trimming shortened V by 2 bases and J by 1 base, and 8 bases separated the two germline ends. The CDR3 sequence: CASSPTGWNTEAFF. CDR3 coding DNA: TGTGCCAGCTCACCAACGGGTTGGAACACTGAAGCTTTCTTT.

This chain joins TRBV28 and TRBJ2-1; 9 bases line up with TRBD2. The V segment lost 4 bases and the J segment 3 bases; nucleotides outside the gene matches: 7. The germline V gene encodes CDR1 MDHEN and CDR2 SYDVKM. This CDR3 contains 16 residues. CDR3 loop: CASSSRGTSIYNEQFF. The CDR3 bases are TGTGCCAGCAGTTCCCGAGGGACTAGCATCTACAATGAGCAGTTCTTC.

This chain uses TRBV10-3 with TRBJ1-4; D is unresolved. Germline lookup yields CDR1 ENHRY and CDR2 SYGVKD. CDR3 length: 14 residues. V was cut by 2 bases and J by 8 bases, with 12 bases left in between. The CDR3 coding sequence is TGTGCCATCAGTGAGGGGGAGCAGAGCGAAAAACTGTTTTTT. Translation: CAISEGEQSEKLFF.

The genes are TRBV4-3 and TRBJ1-1; D might be TRBD1 (5 bases). The CDR3 contains 15 residues. Germline V gene data show CDR1 as LGHNA and CDR2 as YSLEER. V was pared by 2 bases and J by 0 bases, with 10 bases between. This chain's CDR3 is CASSQQGKLNTEAFF. Here the CDR3 DNA reads TGCGCCAGCAGCCAACAGGGAAAATTGAACACTGAAGCTTTCTTT.

The chain joins TRBV27 to TRBJ2-7; the match to TRBD2 covers 7 bases. V lost 3 bases to trimming and J lost 2 bases; unmatched junction nucleotides: 4. The CDR3 sequence is 14 residues long. Per the germline V gene, CDR1 is MNHEY and CDR2 is SMNVEV (reference sequence). CDR3 bases: TGTGCCAGCAGTTTCGCGGGGGAAACCTACGAGCAGTACTTC. The encoded protein is CASSFAGETYEQYF.

This chain links TRBV19 with TRBJ2-3, with 8 bases identical to TRBD1. Germline-derived CDR1 and CDR2 are LNHDA and SQIVND (reference sequence). The J segment lost 0 bases and the V segment lost 3 bases, leaving 17 bases of the junction unmatched. CDR3 length: 20 amino acids. The CDR3 DNA is TGTGCCAGTAGTATCTTCGTTCTCCGTAACAGGGGGTCGAGCACAGATACGCAGTATTTT. This encodes CASSIFVLRNRGSSTDTQYF.

The rearrangement uses TRBV6-5 and TRBJ2-1; 15 nucleotides line up with TRBD2. Losses at the gene ends were 10 bases for V and 8 bases for J; bases not matched to a gene: 9. Per germline, CDR1 MNHEY and CDR2 SVGAGI. This CDR3 has 15 residues. The CDR3 here is CATVDGTSGRHEQFF. For the CDR3, the DNA is TGTGCCACCGTGGATGGGACTAGCGGGAGGCATGAGCAGTTCTTC.

This chain uses TRBV5-6 with TRBJ2-7, with D perhaps matching TRBD1 (5 bases). V was trimmed by 4 bases and J by 3 bases, leaving 14 bases between them. This CDR3 has 14 residues. Germline V gene sequence: CDR1 SGHDT, CDR2 YYEEEE. The CDR3 nucleotides are TGTGCCAGCAGCCCTGGCCCAGGGTACTACGAGCAGTACTTC. Translating it yields CASSPGPGYYEQYF.

The rearrangement links TRBV5-1 to TRBJ1-1; 7 nucleotides agree with TRBD1. CDR3 length equals 12 residues. J lost 7 bases, V lost 3 bases, and 3 bases had no gene match. CDR1 and CDR2 (germline): SGHRS, YFSETQ. The CDR3 sequence is CASSYRTGEAFF. The CDR3 DNA is TGCGCCAGCAGCTACAGGACAGGTGAAGCTTTCTTT.

The V call is TRBV13, the J call TRBJ2-1; D not certain. Trimming took 1 base from V and 4 from J, leaving 5 bases between them. CDR1 is PRHDT, CDR2 FYEKMQ, per germline (reference sequence). The CDR3 consists of 13 residues. This CDR3 reads CASSLERYNEQFF. DNA for the CDR3: TGTGCCAGCAGCTTAGAACGGTACAATGAGCAGTTCTTC.

CDR3 coding DNA: TGTGCCAGCAGTCCGGGTGGAGTTGGCCTCCACTTT. This codes for CASSPGGVGLHF. The chain is built from TRBV6-5 and TRBJ1-6; D is unclear. The ends were cut back, 5 bases at V and 15 bases at J, with 14 bases in the middle. CDR3 length equals 12 residues. The V gene's germline CDR1 is MNHEY and CDR2 SVGAGI.